The 17 T cell receptor beta chains in this list originate from one sample, sequenced in a study of blood T cell repertoires in COVID-19 (dated by TCRdb to the early 2020s). Library creation used the immunoSEQ multiplex PCR assay. TCRdb took over this immuneACCESS table, retaining in-frame rearrangements with V and J assigned. Such tables are incomplete; in checked studies, under half of the missing clones stem from an unresolved V gene, and the remainder is unexplained. The sample profile shows 200,000 to 250,000 clones; 80% to 90% of them were found once. The top ten clones comprise 3% to 4% of the sample. The sample was PBMCs or T cells enriched from blood (not recorded which). These receptor sequences come from a woman in her thirties or forties with acute COVID-19.

V is TRBV4-1 and J is TRBJ2-7, with 8 bases that match TRBD2. With 2 bases clipped from V and 0 bases from J, the junction kept 12 bases outside the gene matches. CDR3 length: 18 residues. Per germline, CDR1 MGHRA and CDR2 YSYEKL. In DNA form, the CDR3 reads TGCGCCAGCAGCCAACTAGACCCCACTAGCGGACTCTCCTACGAGCAGTACTTC. Translating gives CASSQLDPTSGLSYEQYF.

This chain links TRBV3-1 (or the pseudogene TRBV3-2) with TRBJ2-7, with 8 bases that match TRBD2. The CDR3 loop spans 14 amino acids. Per the germline V gene, CDR1 is LGHDT and CDR2 is YNNKEL (reference sequence). The V and J ends lost 0 bases and 6 bases, in that order; junction bases with no gene match: 4. CDR3 coding DNA: TGTGCCAGCAGCCAAGAACTAAGCGGGGGCGAGCAGTACTTC. Translating gives CASSQELSGGEQYF.

The chain recombines TRBV9 with TRBJ2-7; maybe TRBD2 (6 bases). CDR3 length: 17 residues. Germline values: CDR1 SGDLS, CDR2 YYNGEE. The germline V and J ends were trimmed by 0 bases and 5 bases, with 21 bases remaining between them. The CDR3 DNA follows: TGTGCCAGCAGCGTAGCTCCCGCGGGATCCCTTTCAAACGAGCAGTACTTC. Protein product: CASSVAPAGSLSNEQYF.

The chain uses TRBV5-1 and TRBJ1-4; tentative D call: TRBD1 (5 bases). CDR3 length: 15 amino acids. Germline CDR1 SGHRS, CDR2 YFSETQ. The ends were cut back, 7 bases at V and 0 bases at J, with 13 bases in the middle. CDR3 residues: CASSDPGATNEKLFF. The CDR3 nucleotides are TGCGCCAGCTCCGATCCGGGGGCAACTAATGAAAAACTGTTTTTT.

The chain is built from TRBV30 and TRBJ2-3, with 7 bases aligning to TRBD2. This CDR3 contains 15 residues. Germline CDR1 GTSNPN, CDR2 SVGIG (reference sequence). Losses at the gene ends were 0 bases for V and 0 bases for J; bases not matched to a gene: 3. The CDR3 spells CAWSVSSGSTDTQYF. The CDR3 nucleotides read TGTGCCTGGAGTGTTTCTAGCGGTAGCACAGATACGCAGTATTTT.

The rearrangement uses TRBV6-2 or TRBV6-3 and TRBJ1-5, with 8 nucleotides matching TRBD1. The CDR3 extends over 16 amino acids. The V and J ends lost 0 bases and 5 bases, in that order; junction bases with no gene match: 6. CDR1 is MNHEY, CDR2 SVGEGT, per germline. CDR3 DNA: TGTGCCAGCAGTTACTCGACAGGGGCGATCCATCAGCCCCAGCATTTT. Encoded protein: CASSYSTGAIHQPQHF.

The sample holds one count of this clone. This sequence joins TRBV27 and TRBJ1-2; a weak D match, TRBD1 (5 bases). The germline CDR1 and CDR2 sequences are MNHEY and SMNVEV (reference sequence). V lost 7 bases to trimming and J lost 0 bases, with 15 bases between them. The CDR3 consists of 15 residues. CDR3 nucleotide sequence: TGTGCCAGCACTACCACAGGAAAAGCTAACTATGGCTACACCTTC. Translation: CASTTTGKANYGYTF.

This clone has a single count. This chain joins TRBV3-1 (or the pseudogene TRBV3-2) and TRBJ2-2; no clear D gene. The germline gives CDR1 LGHDT, CDR2 YNNKEL (reference sequence). This CDR3 has 14 amino acids. Trimming removed 2 bases at V and 2 bases at J, with 6 bases between. CDR3 DNA: TGTGCCAGCAGCCAAATCTCTAACACCGGGGAGCTGTTTTTT. Translated, it gives CASSQISNTGELFF.

This sequence joins TRBV28 and TRBJ1-1; 7 bases match TRBD1. The germline CDR1 and CDR2 sequences are MDHEN and SYDVKM. After removal of 2 bases from V and 1 base from J, the junction contained 4 bases not matched to a gene. This CDR3 has 15 residues. The CDR3 reads CASSLATGRNTEAFF. DNA for the CDR3: TGTGCCAGCAGTTTAGCGACAGGGAGGAACACTGAAGCTTTCTTT. Full variable domain (outside the CDR3, taken from reference TRBV28 and TRBJ1-1): DVKVTQSSRYLVKRTGEKVFLECVQDMDHENMFWYRQDPGLGLRLIYFSYDVKMKEKGDIPEGYSVSREKKERFSLILESASTNQTSMYLCASSLATGRNTEAFFGQGTRLTVV.

The chain links TRBV9 to TRBJ2-5, with D possibly TRBD2 on 5 matching bases. This CDR3 comprises 15 residues. The V and J ends lost 0 bases and 1 base respectively, with 10 bases between them. The germline V gene has CDR1 SGDLS and CDR2 YYNGEE. This chain's CDR3 is CASSVDKRIQETQYF. CDR3 sequence (DNA): TGTGCCAGCAGCGTAGATAAGCGGATCCAAGAGACCCAGTACTTC. Based on the CDR3 plus reference TRBV9 and TRBJ2-5, the full variable domain is DSGVTQTPKHLITATGQRVTLRCSPRSGDLSVYWYQQSLDQGLQFLIQYYNGEERAKGNILERFSAQQFPDLHSELNLSSLELGDSALYFCASSVDKRIQETQYFGPGTRLLVL.

The gene calls are TRBV28 and TRBJ2-2; 10 bases line up with TRBD2. The V gene's germline CDR1 is MDHEN and CDR2 SYDVKM. The CDR3 totals 18 residues. Losses at the gene ends were 6 bases for V and 7 bases for J; bases not matched to a gene: 17. The CDR3 loop is CASSKLLPGTSDHGELFF. CDR3 nucleotides: TGTGCCAGCAGCAAATTATTACCCGGGACTAGCGATCACGGGGAGCTGTTTTTT.

The chain employs TRBV6-5 and TRBJ1-5, with 8 bases matching TRBD1. Trimming removed 6 bases from V and 4 bases from J; junction bases left unmatched: 8. The germline CDR1 and CDR2 sequences are MNHEY and SVGAGI. The CDR3 sequence is 15 residues long. This chain's CDR3 is CASSSLDRVNQPQHF. CDR3 bases: TGTGCCAGCAGCAGCCTGGACAGGGTTAATCAGCCCCAGCATTTT.

V is TRBV4-2 and J is TRBJ1-1, with TRBD1 matching 9 bases. The CDR3 runs to 17 residues. V dropped 0 bases and J dropped 3; count of bases not matched to a gene: 8. CDR1 and CDR2 from the germline V gene are LGHNA and YNFKEQ. CDR3 in amino acids: CASSQEVTGGFYTEAFF. CDR3 nucleotides: TGTGCCAGCAGCCAAGAGGTAACAGGGGGCTTTTACACTGAAGCTTTCTTT.

The chain recombines TRBV7-6 with TRBJ1-2; D perhaps matches TRBD1 (5 bases). The CDR3 is made up of 14 amino acids. Germline CDR1 SGHVS, CDR2 FNYEAQ. Between the trimmed V and J ends, which lost 5 bases and 5 bases, there was a span of 15 bases. CDR3 residues: CASSPGESVYGYTF. CDR3 coding DNA: TGTGCCAGCAGCCCGGGGGAATCAGTATATGGCTACACCTTC.

This CDR3 reads CAISWTSGYEQYF. In DNA form, the CDR3 reads TGTGCCATCAGCTGGACTAGCGGGTACGAGCAGTACTTC. The rearrangement links TRBV10-3 to TRBJ2-7, with 11 positions matching TRBD2. V lost 6 bases and J lost 4; bases outside the gene matches: 2. Germline CDR1 ENHRY, CDR2 SYGVKD. The CDR3 contains 13 residues.

This chain links TRBV19 with TRBJ1-1; a weak D match, TRBD1 (6 bases). V lost 7 bases, J lost 4 bases, and 13 bases lay in between. There are 13 residues in the CDR3. The germline CDR1 and CDR2 sequences are LNHDA and SQIVND (reference sequence). CDR3 protein: CASTSQGSTEAFF. The CDR3 DNA sequence: TGTGCCAGTACTTCACAGGGCAGCACTGAAGCTTTCTTT.

The genes are TRBV7-9 and TRBJ2-3; 9 bases are shared with TRBD2. The V gene end was trimmed by 6 bases and the J gene end by 3 bases; junction bases not matched to a gene: 7. Germline loops: CDR1 SEHNR, CDR2 FQNEAQ (reference sequence). The CDR3 is 15 amino acids. The CDR3 is CASSPGSGRTDTQYF. CDR3 nucleotides: TGTGCCAGCAGTCCCGGGAGCGGGAGGACAGATACGCAGTATTTT.